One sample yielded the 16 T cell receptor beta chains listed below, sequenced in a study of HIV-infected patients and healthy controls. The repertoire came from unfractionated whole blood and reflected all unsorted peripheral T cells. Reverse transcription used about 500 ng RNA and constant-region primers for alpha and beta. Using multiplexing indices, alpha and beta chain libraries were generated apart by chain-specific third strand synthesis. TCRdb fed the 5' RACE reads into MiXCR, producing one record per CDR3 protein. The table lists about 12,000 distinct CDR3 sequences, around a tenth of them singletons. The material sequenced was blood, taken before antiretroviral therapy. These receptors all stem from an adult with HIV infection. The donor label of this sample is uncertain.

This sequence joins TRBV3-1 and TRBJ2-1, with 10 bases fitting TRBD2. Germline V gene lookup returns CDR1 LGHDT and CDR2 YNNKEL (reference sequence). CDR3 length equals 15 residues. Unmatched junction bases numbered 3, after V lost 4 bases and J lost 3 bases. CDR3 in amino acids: CASSLGTSDYNEQFF. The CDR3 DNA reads TGTGCCAGCAGCCTCGGGACTAGCGACTACAATGAGCAGTTCTTC.

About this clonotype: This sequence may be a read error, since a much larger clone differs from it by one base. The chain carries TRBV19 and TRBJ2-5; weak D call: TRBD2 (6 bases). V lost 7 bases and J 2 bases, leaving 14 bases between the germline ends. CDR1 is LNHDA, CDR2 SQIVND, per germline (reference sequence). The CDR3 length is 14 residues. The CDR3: CASNSEEGQETQYF. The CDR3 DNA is TGTGCCAGTAATAGCGAGGAGGGACAAGAGACCCAGTACTTC.

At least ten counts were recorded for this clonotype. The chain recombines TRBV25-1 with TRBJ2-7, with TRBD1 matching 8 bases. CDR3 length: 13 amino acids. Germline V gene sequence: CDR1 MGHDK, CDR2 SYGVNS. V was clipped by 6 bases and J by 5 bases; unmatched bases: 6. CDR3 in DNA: TGTGCCAGCAGGGCGGACAGGGCCCACGAGCAGTACTTC. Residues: CASRADRAHEQYF.

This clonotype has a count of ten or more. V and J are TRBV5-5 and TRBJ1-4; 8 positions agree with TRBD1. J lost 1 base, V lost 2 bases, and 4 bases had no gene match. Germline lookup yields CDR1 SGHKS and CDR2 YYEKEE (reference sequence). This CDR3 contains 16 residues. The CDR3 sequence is CASSFRTGRTNEKLFF. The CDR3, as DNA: TGTGCCAGCAGCTTCAGGACAGGGAGAACTAATGAAAAACTGTTTTTT.

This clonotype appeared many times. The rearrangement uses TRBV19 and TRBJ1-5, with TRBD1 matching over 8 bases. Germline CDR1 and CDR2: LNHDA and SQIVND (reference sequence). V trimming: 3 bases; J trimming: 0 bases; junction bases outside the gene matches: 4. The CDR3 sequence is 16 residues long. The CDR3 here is CASSMGQVHSNQPQHF. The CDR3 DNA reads TGTGCCAGTAGTATGGGACAGGTCCATAGCAATCAGCCCCAGCATTTT. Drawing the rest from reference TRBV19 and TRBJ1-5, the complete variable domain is DGGITQSPKYLFRKEGQNVTLSCEQNLNHDAMYWYRQDPGQGLRLIYYSQIVNDFQKGDIAEGYSVSREKKESFPLTVTSAQKNPTAFYLCASSMGQVHSNQPQHFGDGTRLSIL.

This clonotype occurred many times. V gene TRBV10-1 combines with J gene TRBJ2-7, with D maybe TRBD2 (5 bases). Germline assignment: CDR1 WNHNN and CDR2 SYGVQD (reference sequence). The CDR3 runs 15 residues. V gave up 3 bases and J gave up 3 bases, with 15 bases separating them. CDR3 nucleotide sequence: TGCGCCAGCAGTGATGAATTCGGGAACAGCTACGAGCAGTACTTC. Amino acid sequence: CASSDEFGNSYEQYF.

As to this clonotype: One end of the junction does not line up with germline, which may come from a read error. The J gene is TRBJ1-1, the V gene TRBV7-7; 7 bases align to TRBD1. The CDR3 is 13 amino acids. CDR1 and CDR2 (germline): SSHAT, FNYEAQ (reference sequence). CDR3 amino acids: CASSLTGTTEAFF. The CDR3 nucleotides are TGTGCTAGCAGCCTGACAGGGACCACTGAAGCTTTCTTT.

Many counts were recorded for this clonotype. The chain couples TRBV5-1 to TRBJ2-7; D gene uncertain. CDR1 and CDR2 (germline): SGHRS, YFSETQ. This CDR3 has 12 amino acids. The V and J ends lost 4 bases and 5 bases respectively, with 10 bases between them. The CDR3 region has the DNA TGCGCCAGCAGCCTCGTGGACCACGAGCAGTACTTC. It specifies CASSLVDHEQYF.

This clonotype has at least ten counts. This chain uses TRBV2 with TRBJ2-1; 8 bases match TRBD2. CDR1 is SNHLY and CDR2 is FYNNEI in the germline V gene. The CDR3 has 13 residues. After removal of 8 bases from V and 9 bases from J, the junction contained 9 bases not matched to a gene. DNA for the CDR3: TGTGCCAGCCGGGAGGGACTAGGCGGTGAGCAGTTCTTC. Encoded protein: CASREGLGGEQFF.

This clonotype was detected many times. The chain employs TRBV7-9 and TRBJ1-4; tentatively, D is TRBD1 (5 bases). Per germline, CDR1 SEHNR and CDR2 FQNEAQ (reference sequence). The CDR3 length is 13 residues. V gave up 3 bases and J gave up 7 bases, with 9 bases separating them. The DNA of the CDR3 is TGTGCCAGCAGCTTTGGGGGGTTTGAAAAACTGTTTTTT. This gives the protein CASSFGGFEKLFF.

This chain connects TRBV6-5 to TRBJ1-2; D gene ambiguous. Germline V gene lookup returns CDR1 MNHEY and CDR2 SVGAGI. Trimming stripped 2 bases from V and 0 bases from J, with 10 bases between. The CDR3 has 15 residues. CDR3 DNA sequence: TGTGCCAGCAGTTACACCACGGGCACTAACTATGGCTACACCTTC. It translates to CASSYTTGTNYGYTF.

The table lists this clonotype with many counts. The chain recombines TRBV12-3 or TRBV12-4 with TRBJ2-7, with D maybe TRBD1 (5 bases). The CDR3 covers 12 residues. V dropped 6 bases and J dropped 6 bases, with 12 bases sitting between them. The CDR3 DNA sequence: TGTGCCAGCAGGGGGCCTTATCTCGAGCAGTACTTC. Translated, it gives CASRGPYLEQYF.

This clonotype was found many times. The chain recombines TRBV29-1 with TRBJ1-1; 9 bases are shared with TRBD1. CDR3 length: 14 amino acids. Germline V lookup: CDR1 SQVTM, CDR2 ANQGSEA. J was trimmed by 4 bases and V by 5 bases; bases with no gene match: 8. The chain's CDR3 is CSVPNRDRVTEAFF. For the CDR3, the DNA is TGCAGCGTTCCCAACCGGGACAGGGTCACTGAAGCTTTCTTT.

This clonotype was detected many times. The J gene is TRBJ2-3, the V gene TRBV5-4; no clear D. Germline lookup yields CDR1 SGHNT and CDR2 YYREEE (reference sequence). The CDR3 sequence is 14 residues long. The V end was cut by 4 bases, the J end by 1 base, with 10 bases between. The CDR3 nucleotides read TGTGCCAGCAGCATCGACCAACGCACAGATACGCAGTATTTT. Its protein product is CASSIDQRTDTQYF.

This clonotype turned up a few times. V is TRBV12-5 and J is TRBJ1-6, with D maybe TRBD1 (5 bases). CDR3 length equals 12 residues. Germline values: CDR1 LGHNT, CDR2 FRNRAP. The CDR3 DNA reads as TGTGCCCTGCGGGACGGGGATTCACCCCTCCACTTT. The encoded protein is CALRDGDSPLHF.

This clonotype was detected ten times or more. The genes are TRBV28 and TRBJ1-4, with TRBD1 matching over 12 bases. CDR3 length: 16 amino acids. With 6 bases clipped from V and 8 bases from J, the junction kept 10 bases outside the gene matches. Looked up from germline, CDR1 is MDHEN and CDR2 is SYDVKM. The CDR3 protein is CASRQGRGTGGEKLFF. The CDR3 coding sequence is TGTGCCAGCAGGCAAGGGAGGGGGACAGGGGGCGAAAAACTGTTTTTT.